This T cell receptor (beta chain) was captured in a study of blood T cells in healthy people across ages. Points from the study as a whole: There was no known CMV status for donors, so expanded clonotype changes were possibly confounded.

Through a sample-barcoded 5' primer and a J-beta primer mix, a second PCR was run for roughly 6 to 12 cycles. TCRdb called the 5' RACE reads again in MiXCR, with one record for every CDR3 protein. The profile shows 760,000 or so distinct CDR3 sequences, approximately 25% of them singletons. A word on this clonotype: The antigen is undetermined.

V dropped 0 bases and J dropped 1 base, with 15 bases sitting between them. The CDR3 runs 16 residues. Germline CDR1 DFQATT, CDR2 SNEGSKA (reference sequence). Total RNA, at least 5.5 micrograms per sample, came from PBMCs. These same records also appear under a second study, on T cells of mothers and their children. As that report states: A handful of children, together with their three healthy Caucasian mothers, made up the donors.

The V call is TRBV20-1, the J call TRBJ1-1, with D possibly being TRBD1 (6 bases). Sequences were obtained from blood. The origin of this receptor is a boy younger than 18 in good health. Here the CDR3 reads CSARDVRGGGNTEAFF. The CDR3, as DNA: TGCAGTGCTAGAGATGTGAGAGGGGGGGGGAACACTGAAGCTTTCTTT.